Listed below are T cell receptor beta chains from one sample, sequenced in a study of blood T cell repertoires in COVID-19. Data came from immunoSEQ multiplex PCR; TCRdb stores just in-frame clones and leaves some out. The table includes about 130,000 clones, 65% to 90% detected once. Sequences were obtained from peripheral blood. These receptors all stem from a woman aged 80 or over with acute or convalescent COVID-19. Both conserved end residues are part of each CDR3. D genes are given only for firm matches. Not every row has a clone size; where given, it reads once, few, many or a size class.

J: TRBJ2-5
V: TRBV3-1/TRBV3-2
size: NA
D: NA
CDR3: CASSLRGTGQRETQYF
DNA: TGTGCCAGCAGCCTCAGGGGCACAGGGCAAAGGGAGACCCAGTACTTC

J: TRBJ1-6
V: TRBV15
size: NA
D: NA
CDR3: CATSTPRGHRNSPLHF
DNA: TGTGCCACCAGCACCCCTCGGGGACATCGTAATTCACCCCTCCACTTT

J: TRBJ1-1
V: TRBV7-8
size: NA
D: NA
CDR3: CASSRVGYGTEAFF
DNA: TGTGCCAGCAGCCGAGTTGGGTACGGGACTGAAGCTTTCTTT

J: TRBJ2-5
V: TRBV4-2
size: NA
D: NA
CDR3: CASSQDRRETQYF
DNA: TGTGCCAGCAGCCAAGATCGCAGAGAGACCCAGTACTTC

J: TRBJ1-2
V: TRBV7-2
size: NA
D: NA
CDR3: CASSSRWGRMDAF
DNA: TGTGCCAGCAGCTCCCGGTGGGGGCGGATGGATGCCTTC

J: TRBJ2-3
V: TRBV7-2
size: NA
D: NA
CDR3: CASSGGWGDTQYF
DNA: TGTGCCAGCAGCGGGGGGTGGGGAGATACGCAGTATTTT

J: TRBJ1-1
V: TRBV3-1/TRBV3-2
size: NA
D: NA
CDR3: CASSPMSAGDTEAFF
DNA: TGTGCCAGCAGCCCAATGAGTGCAGGGGACACTGAAGCTTTCTTT

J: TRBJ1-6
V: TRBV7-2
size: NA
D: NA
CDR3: CASSLYTGFYNSPLHF
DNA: TGTGCCAGCAGCTTATACACAGGTTTCTACAATTCACCCCTCCACTTT

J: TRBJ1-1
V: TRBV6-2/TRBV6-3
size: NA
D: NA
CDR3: CASSYSSGAVAAFF
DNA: TGTGCCAGCAGTTACTCAAGCGGGGCCGTAGCAGCTTTCTTT

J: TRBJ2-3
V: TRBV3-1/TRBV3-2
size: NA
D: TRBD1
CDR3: CASSQDWTGVPDTQYF
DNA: TGTGCCAGCAGCCAAGACTGGACAGGCGTGCCAGATACGCAGTATTTT

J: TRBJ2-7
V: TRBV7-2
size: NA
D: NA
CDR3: CASSRDYQGLQYF
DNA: TGTGCCAGCAGCCGAGATTACCAAGGACTGCAGTACTTC

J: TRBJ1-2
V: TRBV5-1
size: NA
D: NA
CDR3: CASSTGHHYGYTF
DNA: TGCGCCAGCAGCACCGGACACCACTATGGCTACACCTTC

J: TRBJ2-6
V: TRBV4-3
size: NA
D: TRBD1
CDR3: CASSQMTGVYGANVLTF
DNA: TGCGCCAGCAGCCAGATGACAGGGGTGTACGGGGCCAACGTCCTGACTTTC

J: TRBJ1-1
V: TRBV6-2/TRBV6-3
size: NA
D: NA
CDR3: CASSYRIRGVMNTEAFF
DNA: TGTGCCAGCAGTTACCGTATACGGGGAGTAATGAACACTGAAGCTTTCTTT

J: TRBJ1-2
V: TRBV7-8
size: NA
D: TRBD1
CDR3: CASSPGADRVNYGYTF
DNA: TGTGCCAGCAGCCCGGGTGCGGACAGGGTTAACTATGGCTACACCTTC

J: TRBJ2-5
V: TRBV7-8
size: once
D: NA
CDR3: CASSLGQIQETQYF
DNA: TGTGCCAGCAGCTTGGGGCAGATCCAAGAGACCCAGTACTTC

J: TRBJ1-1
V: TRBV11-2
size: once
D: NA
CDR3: CASSLQDGRTEAFF
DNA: TGTGCCAGCAGCCTACAGGACGGCAGGACTGAAGCTTTCTTT

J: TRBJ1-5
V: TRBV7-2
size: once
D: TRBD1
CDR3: CASSRRTGSNQPQHF
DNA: TGTGCCAGCAGCCGTAGGACAGGGAGCAATCAGCCCCAGCATTTT

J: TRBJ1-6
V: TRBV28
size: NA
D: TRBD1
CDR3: CAILTGTGGSPLHF
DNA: TGTGCCATCCTGACCGGGACAGGGGGATCACCCCTCCACTTT

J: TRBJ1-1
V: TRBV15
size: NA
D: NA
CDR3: CATSRDDWTANAEAFF
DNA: TGTGCCACCAGCAGAGATGACTGGACAGCTAACGCTGAAGCTTTCTTT

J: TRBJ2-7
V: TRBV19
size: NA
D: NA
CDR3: CASSIGGPPYEQYF
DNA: TGTGCCAGTAGTATCGGGGGGCCCCCCTACGAGCAGTACTTC

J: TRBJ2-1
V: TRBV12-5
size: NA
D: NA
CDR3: CASGLALSGDEQFF
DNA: TGTGCTAGTGGTTTGGCTCTTTCCGGGGATGAGCAGTTCTTC

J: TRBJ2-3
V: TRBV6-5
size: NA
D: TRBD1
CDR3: CASSQGAGTQYF
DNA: TGTGCCAGCAGTCAGGGGGCTGGTACGCAGTATTTT

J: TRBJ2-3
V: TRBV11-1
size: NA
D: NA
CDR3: CASSPQGQITDTQYF
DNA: TGTGCCAGCAGCCCTCAAGGACAGATCACAGATACGCAGTATTTT

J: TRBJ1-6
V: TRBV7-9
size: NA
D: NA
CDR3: CASSPTTADSPLHF
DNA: TGTGCCAGCAGCCCGACGACTGCGGATTCACCCCTCCACTTT

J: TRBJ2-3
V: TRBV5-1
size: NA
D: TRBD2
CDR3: CASSLVRVREGDTQYF
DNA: TGCGCCAGCAGCTTGGTCAGGGTCCGGGAGGGAGATACGCAGTATTTT

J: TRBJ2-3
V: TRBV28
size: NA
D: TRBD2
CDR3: CASSWPRRGAGSDTQYF
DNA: TGTGCCAGCAGTTGGCCCCGGCGGGGGGCGGGCTCAGATACGCAGTATTTT

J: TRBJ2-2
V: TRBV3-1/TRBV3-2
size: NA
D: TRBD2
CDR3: CASRPGTRVTGELFF
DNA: TGTGCCAGCAGGCCCGGGACTAGGGTCACCGGGGAGCTGTTTTTT

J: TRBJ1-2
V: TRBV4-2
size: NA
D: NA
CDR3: CASSQGEGGDYGYTF
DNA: TGTGCCAGCAGCCAGGGGGAGGGGGGTGACTATGGCTACACCTTC

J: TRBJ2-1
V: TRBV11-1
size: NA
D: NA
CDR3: CASSPRGVGEQFF
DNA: TGTGCCAGCAGCCCCAGGGGAGTAGGTGAGCAGTTCTTC

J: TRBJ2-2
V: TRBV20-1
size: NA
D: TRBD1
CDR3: CSASSRRQGVGELFF
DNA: TGCAGTGCTAGTTCTCGGAGACAGGGGGTAGGGGAGCTGTTTTTT

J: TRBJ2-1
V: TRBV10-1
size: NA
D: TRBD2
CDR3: CASSEAGGGEQFF
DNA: TGCGCCAGCAGTGAGGCGGGGGGTGGTGAGCAGTTCTTC

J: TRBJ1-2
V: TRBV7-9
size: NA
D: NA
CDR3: CASSPPTGLNGYTF
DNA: TGTGCCAGCAGCCCACCTACAGGGTTAAATGGCTACACCTTC

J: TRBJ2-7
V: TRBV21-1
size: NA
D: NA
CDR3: CASSNYQTKEPYEQYF
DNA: TGTGCCAGCAGCAATTACCAGACAAAAGAACCCTACGAGCAGTACTTC

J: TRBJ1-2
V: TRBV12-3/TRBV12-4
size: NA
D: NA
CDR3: CASSPQGSSGYTF
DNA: TGTGCCAGCAGTCCACAGGGTTCGAGCGGCTACACCTTC

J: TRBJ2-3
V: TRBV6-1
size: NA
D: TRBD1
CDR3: CASSVATGGSSTDTQYF
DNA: TGTGCCAGCAGTGTGGCGACAGGGGGCAGTAGCACAGATACGCAGTATTTT

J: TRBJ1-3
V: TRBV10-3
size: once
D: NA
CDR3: CAISESSNTIYF
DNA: TGTGCCATCAGTGAGTCTTCGAACACCATATATTTT